This TCR beta chain was documented in a study of shared clonotypes between healthy human individuals. Study donors comprised healthy, HIV-negative adults devoid of recent acute infection or vaccination. Produced via immunoSEQ multiplex PCR; TCRdb's table is partial and in-frame only. The data show approximately 500,000 clones, with about 96% seen just once and approximately 0.06% held by the top ten. The CDR3 is made up of 18 amino acids. Germline trimming cut 0 bases from V and 6 bases from J; bases unmatched to any gene: 15. CDR1 and CDR2 (germline): MNHNS, SASEGT. The source is a woman in her 30s in good health. The sequencing input was naive CD4+ T cells sorted from blood. This sample's subset: CD45RA+ positively selected. This rearrangement joins TRBV6-1 to TRBJ2-7; TRBD1 matches 9 bases. CDR3 bases: TGTGCCAGCAGTGAAGCGAAAGGTAACAGGGGGCCTTTCTTCGAGCAGTACTTC. The encoded protein is CASSEAKGNRGPFFEQYF.